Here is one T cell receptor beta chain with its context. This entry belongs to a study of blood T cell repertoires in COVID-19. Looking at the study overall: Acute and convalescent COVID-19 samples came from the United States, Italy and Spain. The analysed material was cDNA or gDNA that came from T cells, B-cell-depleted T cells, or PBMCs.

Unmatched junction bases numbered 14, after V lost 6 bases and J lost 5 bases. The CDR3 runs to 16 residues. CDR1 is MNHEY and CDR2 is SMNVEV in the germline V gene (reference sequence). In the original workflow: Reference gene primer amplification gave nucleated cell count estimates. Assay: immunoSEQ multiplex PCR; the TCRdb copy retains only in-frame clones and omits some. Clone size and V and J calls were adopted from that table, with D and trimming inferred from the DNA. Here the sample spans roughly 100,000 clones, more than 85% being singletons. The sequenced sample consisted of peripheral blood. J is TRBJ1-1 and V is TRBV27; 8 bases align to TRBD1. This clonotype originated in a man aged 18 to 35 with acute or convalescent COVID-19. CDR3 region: CASSRTPRQGRTEAFF. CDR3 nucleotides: TGTGCCAGCAGCCGTACCCCCAGACAGGGGAGGACTGAAGCTTTCTTT.